Listed below are T cell receptor beta chains from one sample, sequenced in a study of blood T cell repertoires in COVID-19. The repertoire was sequenced with immunoSEQ multiplex PCR; TCRdb's copy has only in-frame clones and lacks some. This table holds 300,000 to 450,000 clones, roughly 86% found once. Sequencing was carried out using PBMCs or T cells enriched from blood (not recorded which). The receptors derive from a woman in her thirties who had been exposed to COVID-19. CDR3s include the opening cysteine and the closing phenylalanine or tryptophan.

v_gene	j_gene	CDR3aa
TRBV28	TRBJ1-1	CASSLDRDFEAFF
TRBV19	TRBJ2-7	CASSIVEGATYEQYF
TRBV28	TRBJ1-6	CASNLGGTEISPLHF
TRBV30	TRBJ2-7	CAWSGVGTGAYEQYF
TRBV6-5	TRBJ1-1	CASIRVPEAFF
TRBV18	TRBJ2-3	CASSPLGEASGTDTQYF
TRBV25-1	TRBJ2-3	CASSDLGGSDTQYF
TRBV5-1	TRBJ1-6	CASSLEETENSPLHF
TRBV6-4	TRBJ1-1	CASSDGTGETEAFF
TRBV3-1/TRBV3-2	TRBJ2-1	CASSQELVLFRDRSEQFF
TRBV5-4	TRBJ2-3	CASSLGSQDTQYF
TRBV27	TRBJ2-1	CASSLWGAGGSYNEQFF
TRBV7-2	TRBJ2-1	CASSTSGTSEWNEQFF
TRBV10-2	TRBJ2-7	CASGLTYEQYF
TRBV18	TRBJ2-7	CASSPSGGSAGREQYF
TRBV11-2	TRBJ2-5	CASSAGEFQETQYF
TRBV7-2	TRBJ1-6	CASSLVGTEDSPLHF
TRBV6-5	TRBJ1-4	CASSDTATNEKLFF
TRBV3-1/TRBV3-2	TRBJ1-5	CASSLRSGGPNQPQHF
TRBV27	TRBJ2-7	CASSLHQVSTYEQYF
TRBV2	TRBJ2-7	CASLRDPKNYEQYF
TRBV30	TRBJ1-5	CAWSVGRGLQPQHF
TRBV13	TRBJ2-7	CASSTRLAGSWNEQYF
TRBV28	TRBJ1-5	CASRGGAGNSNQPQHF
TRBV29-1	TRBJ2-7	CSVSYGPYEQYF
TRBV10-1	TRBJ2-3	CASSVTGGGTDTQYF
TRBV18	TRBJ1-2	CASSPGQGFYGYTF
TRBV7-9	TRBJ1-2	CASSPIREQGGYTF
TRBV9	TRBJ1-1	CASSAQQGPVEAFF
TRBV5-6	TRBJ1-6	CASSLTEGASPLHF
TRBV21-1	TRBJ1-6	CASSNRDRGSPLHF
TRBV5-1	TRBJ2-5	CASSATQGAQTQYF
TRBV7-6	TRBJ1-2	CASSLGQGRGYTF
TRBV9	TRBJ1-2	CASSPGQRAFEGYTF
TRBV19	TRBJ2-3	CASSDVAGVSGTDTQYF
TRBV9	TRBJ1-5	CASSVGDSYQPQHF
TRBV5-1	TRBJ2-7	CASSTSGGSYEQYF